This T cell receptor (beta chain) was observed in a study of response to subunit inactivated influenza vaccine. Each CDR3 protein is one row after TCRdb ran MiXCR on the RT-PCR reads. Of hundreds of thousands of distinct CDR3 sequences in the sample, about 18% were seen once. Study-level findings and limits: Each seasonal influenza vaccination, the authors suggested, recruits few new T cells.

Germline assignment: CDR1 SEHNR and CDR2 FQNEAQ (reference sequence). The CDR3 runs to 16 residues. Trimming removed 1 base from V and 4 bases from J; junction bases left unmatched: 10. This clonotype showed up just a few times. Its antigen remains unknown. The chain couples TRBV7-9 to TRBJ2-7; 7 bases map to TRBD2. The material was PBMCs from blood, obtained roughly 5 days after vaccination. This TCR came from a man aged 50-59 years who received an inactivated influenza vaccine. The CDR3 spells CASSLGGGSKSYEQYF. In nucleotides, the CDR3 is TGTGCCAGCAGCTTAGGTGGCGGGAGCAAGTCTTACGAGCAGTACTTC.